This T cell receptor beta chain was sequenced for a study of blood T cell repertoires in COVID-19 (dated by TCRdb to the early 2020s). General notes on the study: Samples from collaborators originated in the United States, Italy and Spain and spanned both the acute and convalescent phases of COVID-19. Where available, HLA class I and class II types were obtained from metadata supplied by the sample provider rather than from assay-based typing. The prospective study material was composed of cDNA or gDNA derived from T cells, B-cell-depleted T cells, or PBMCs. A freely available public database, intended as a resource for researchers studying the immune response to SARS-CoV-2, is where the repertoires were released. Sample metadata almost always included a de-identified subject ID, COVID-19 status, age in years and sex. The samples were drawn from two sources: the first 160 participants of the ongoing ImmuneRACE study, and 950 to 1,500 subjects contributed by 6 global collaborators. Subjects who had been exposed to COVID-19, were actively infected with it, or had recovered from it provided the deeply sampled blood TCRbeta repertoires that made up the dataset. The paper as a whole reports these results and caveats: The amount of clinical and demographic metadata varied by source and participant and was provided uncurated.

The collaborating institutions used their own protocols to collect whole blood in K2EDTA tubes. For TCRbeta analysis, collaborator samples were shipped as frozen whole blood, as isolated PBMCs, or as DNA extracted from either sample type. TCRbeta CDR3 regions were amplified from genomic DNA using the immunoSEQ Assay, a bias-controlled multiplex PCR. For the original study's pipeline: Within the assay, amplification of reference gene primers was used to estimate how many nucleated cells each sample contained. To quantify the absolute abundance of each unique TCRbeta CDR3 rearrangement, sequence reads were collapsed and filtered. For each sample, productive Simpson clonality was calculated by taking the square root of Simpson's diversity index across productive rearrangements. The source is immuneACCESS, and TCRdb retained only in-frame sequences with V and J called. Part of the clones is not carried over; for the studies checked, unresolved V genes explain less than half of this, and the remainder is unexplained. That table is the source of V, J and clone size, and D and trimming were worked out from the DNA. Counted in this sample were more than 75,000 clones; more than 80% of them appeared once. The ten largest account for approximately 12% of the sample.

From its cysteine to its phenylalanine, the CDR3 spans 15 amino acids. Only the CDR3 DNA is retained, 45 bases long and in frame from the first base. The germline V gene gives CDR1 as SGHTA and CDR2 as FQGTGA. Trimming removed 5 bases from V and 7 bases from J; the gene matches leave 9 bases unexplained. Concerning this clone itself: The antigen this receptor binds is unknown. Within one base of it there is no much larger clone, and no base qualities were kept.

Sequenced sample: peripheral blood. The origin of this receptor is a human donor in a cohort sampled during active COVID-19. The V and J segments used are TRBV7-3 and TRBJ2-1; TRBD1 fits 9 bases in the junction. In nucleotide form, the sequence is TGTGCCAGCAGCGCCGGGACAGGGAAGTTGAATGAGCAGTTCTTC. This codes for CASSAGTGKLNEQFF.